This TCR beta chain was found in a study of T-cell memory formation after mild COVID-19. The CDR3 consists of 15 residues. The ends were cut back, 2 bases at V and 2 bases at J, with 12 bases in the middle. The germline V gene has CDR1 SEHNR and CDR2 FQNEAQ (reference sequence). Comments on this clonotype: Antigen specificity is unknown.

Points from the study as a whole: Second-wave clones reaching peak frequency on day 37 lacked confirmed SARS-CoV-2 specificity. There was a balanced CD4/CD8 profile in clones contracting day 15 to 85, and later expanders leaned CD4+.

The authors produced TCR alpha and TCR beta cDNA libraries with sample barcodes and UMIs by 5'RACE using constant-segment primers. Each CDR3 protein is one row after TCRdb ran MiXCR on the 5' RACE reads. The repertoire holds more than 350,000 distinct CDR3 sequences, with roughly 15% as singletons. The receptor was derived from a man between 18 and 29 years old who had mild COVID-19 (a few samples of this study predate the infection). Cell type and time point are not known. The chain links TRBV7-9 to TRBJ1-1; D might be TRBD1 (6 bases). Material for sequencing was PBMCs or a T cell subset sorted from them (not recorded which). Here the CDR3 DNA reads TGTGCCAGCAGCTTAACTCCAGGGACAAACACTGAAGCTTTCTTT. It yields the protein CASSLTPGTNTEAFF.